What follows are 5 T cell receptor beta chains derived from one specimen sequenced in a study of blood T cell repertoires in COVID-19. Some clones are missing from TCRdb's copy, which holds only in-frame ones; the method was immunoSEQ multiplex PCR. This sample has around 97,000 clones; roughly 89% occur once, and the top ten carry over 15%. The sequencing sample was made of peripheral blood. These receptors were obtained from a woman of 80 years or more in a cohort sampled during active COVID-19.

The chain joins TRBV3-1 (or the pseudogene TRBV3-2) to TRBJ2-1, with 9 bases identical to TRBD2. The trim removed 4 bases at V and 4 bases at J, leaving 11 bases unmatched. There are 17 residues in the CDR3. Per germline, CDR1 LGHDT and CDR2 YNNKEL (reference sequence). In nucleotides, the CDR3 is TGTGCCAGCAGCCCCGACTTATCTAGCGGGATATACAATGAGCAGTTCTTC. It specifies CASSPDLSSGIYNEQFF.

The V and J genes are TRBV5-1 and TRBJ1-4; D is undetermined. This CDR3 comprises 15 residues. Trimming removed 0 bases at V and 0 bases at J, with 6 bases between. Germline-derived CDR1 and CDR2 are SGHRS and YFSETQ. This chain's CDR3 is CASSLVATTNEKLFF. As DNA, the CDR3 is TGCGCCAGCAGCTTGGTCGCTACAACTAATGAAAAACTGTTTTTT.

Here the CDR3 reads CASSLQVGVGNTIYF. CDR3 nucleotide sequence: TGTGCCAGCAGCCTCCAAGTAGGAGTTGGAAACACCATATATTTT. The chain couples TRBV5-6 to TRBJ1-3; no reliable D call. V lost 4 bases and J 3 bases, leaving 14 bases between the germline ends. CDR3 length equals 15 residues. Germline CDR1 reads SGHDT; CDR2 reads YYEEEE.

The chain recombines TRBV19 with TRBJ2-7, with 7 bases that match TRBD2. The CDR3 totals 12 residues. V shed 5 bases and J 2 bases; nucleotides not matched to a gene: 0. Germline CDR1 is LNHDA and CDR2 is SQIVND (reference sequence). CDR3 sequence reads: CASSGLAYEQYF. In DNA form, the CDR3 reads TGTGCCAGTAGTGGACTAGCCTACGAGCAGTACTTC. Full variable domain (outside the CDR3, taken from reference TRBV19 and TRBJ2-7): DGGITQSPKYLFRKEGQNVTLSCEQNLNHDAMYWYRQDPGQGLRLIYYSQIVNDFQKGDIAEGYSVSREKKESFPLTVTSAQKNPTAFYLCASSGLAYEQYFGPGTRLTVT.

J is TRBJ1-3 and V is TRBV18; tentative D call: TRBD1 (6 bases). The CDR3 is made up of 14 amino acids. Looked up from germline, CDR1 is KGHSH and CDR2 is LQKENI. Between the trimmed V and J ends, which lost 3 bases and 2 bases, there was a span of 8 bases. CDR3: CASSPQGTGNTIYF. The CDR3 DNA sequence: TGTGCCAGCTCACCTCAGGGGACTGGAAACACCATATATTTT.